These 14 T cell receptor beta chains were sequenced from one sample in a study of cytomegalovirus exposure and HLA in healthy donors. The protocol was immunoSEQ multiplex PCR, while the TCRdb copy is restricted to in-frame clones and leaves out a portion. The sample contains some 90,000 clones, roughly 87% of which appear only once. The material sequenced was PBMCs. These receptors all stem from a man aged 18 to 29 in good health and CMV-seropositive.

The chain is built from TRBV5-1 and TRBJ2-2; weak D call: TRBD2 (6 bases). V lost 0 bases and J lost 0, with 12 bases in between. The germline gives CDR1 SGHRS, CDR2 YFSETQ. The CDR3 is 17 residues long. The CDR3 DNA sequence: TGCGCCAGCAGCTTGGGGCGGGGTAGCGCGAACACCGGGGAGCTGTTTTTT. Protein sequence: CASSLGRGSANTGELFF.

This clone was seen a few times. This chain uses TRBV7-5 with TRBJ1-5; the table's TRBD1 call for D was not verified on the DNA. TRBV7-5 is noted as a pseudogene. There are 16 residues in the CDR3. The CDR3 sequence is CVRSCRGPDQVGPQHF. Here the CDR3 DNA reads TGTGTCAGAAGCTGCAGGGGGCCAGACCAGGTTGGGCCCCAGCATTTT.

This clone appeared once. The gene calls are TRBV7-3 and TRBJ2-1; TRBD2 agrees at 9 bases. Unmatched junction bases numbered 9, after V lost 5 bases and J lost 4 bases. The CDR3 totals 16 residues. Germline-derived CDR1 and CDR2 are SGHTA and FQGTGA. The chain's CDR3 is CASSPRASGIYNEQFF. The CDR3 DNA reads as TGTGCCAGCAGCCCCCGGGCTAGCGGGATTTACAATGAGCAGTTCTTC.

In DNA form, the CDR3 reads TGTGCCAGTAGTATAGATCGAGGGGGCGGTCACGATCAGCCCCAGCATTTT. Its protein product is CASSIDRGGGHDQPQHF. The rearrangement joins TRBV19 to TRBJ1-5; 7 bases map to TRBD1. The CDR3 runs 17 residues. The germline V gene encodes CDR1 LNHDA and CDR2 SQIVND (reference sequence). The trim removed 0 bases at V and 5 bases at J, leaving 10 bases unmatched.

V is TRBV7-2 and J is TRBJ2-4, with 7 bases lining up with TRBD1. J lost 3 bases, V lost 5 bases, and 4 bases had no gene match. CDR1 and CDR2 from the germline V gene are SGHTA and FQGNSA. CDR3 size: 14 residues. Here the CDR3 DNA reads TGTGCCAGCAGCACCGACAGGGTCAAAAACATTCAGTACTTC. Translation: CASSTDRVKNIQYF.

The chain has TRBV29-1 and TRBJ2-2, with 11 bases lining up with TRBD1. V dropped 4 bases and J dropped 7; count of bases not matched to a gene: 5. From germline, CDR1 is SQVTM and CDR2 ANQGSEA. The CDR3 has 14 amino acids. CDR3 region: CSVGTGGDFGELFF. The CDR3 coding sequence is TGCAGCGTTGGGACAGGGGGCGATTTCGGGGAGCTGTTTTTT.

The V and J genes are TRBV19 and TRBJ1-5, with D maybe TRBD1 (6 bases). Trimming cost V 3 bases and J 3 bases, with 15 bases left between them. Germline CDR1 and CDR2: LNHDA and SQIVND (reference sequence). This CDR3 contains 16 residues. CDR3 nucleotide sequence: TGTGCCAGTAGTATCGGCAGGGGAATTTTCAATCAGCCCCAGCATTTT. It specifies CASSIGRGIFNQPQHF.

This rearrangement joins TRBV9 to TRBJ2-2; D may be TRBD1 (6 bases). This CDR3 comprises 14 residues. Germline lookup yields CDR1 SGDLS and CDR2 YYNGEE. V was pared by 3 bases and J by 3 bases, with 9 bases between. CDR3 loop: CASSAGVDTGELFF. In nucleotides, the CDR3 is TGTGCCAGCAGCGCAGGGGTTGACACCGGGGAGCTGTTTTTT.

The chain recombines TRBV15 with TRBJ2-7; 9 bases line up with TRBD2. The germline CDR1 and CDR2 sequences are LNHNV and YYDKDF (reference sequence). J gave up 1 base and V 5 bases, and 9 bases lay outside the gene matches. CDR3 length equals 16 residues. CDR3 in amino acids: CATSLPAGGLSYEQYF. CDR3 coding DNA: TGTGCCACCAGCCTCCCAGCGGGGGGTTTGTCCTACGAGCAGTACTTC.

Written as DNA, the CDR3 is TGTGCCAGCAGTGAAAACAATAGCAATCAGCCCCAGCATTTT. Translated: CASSENNSNQPQHF. This chain uses TRBV25-1 with TRBJ1-5; D gene uncertain. Between the trimmed V and J ends, which lost 2 bases and 0 bases, there was a span of 5 bases. CDR1 is MGHDK and CDR2 is SYGVNS in the germline V gene. This CDR3 spans 14 amino acids.

DNA of the CDR3: TGTGCCAGTAGTCTCCTCCGGGACAGGGACACCGGGGAGCTGTTTTTT. Protein sequence: CASSLLRDRDTGELFF. V and J are TRBV19 and TRBJ2-2; 9 nucleotides line up with TRBD1. With 5 bases clipped from V and 3 bases from J, the junction kept 7 bases outside the gene matches. Germline-derived CDR1 and CDR2 are LNHDA and SQIVND (reference sequence). CDR3 size: 16 residues.

Turning to this clone: This specimen includes other DNA sequences encoding the same CDR3. The V and J genes are TRBV9 and TRBJ1-2; 7 nucleotides match TRBD1. The ends lost 5 bases at V and 4 bases at J; junction bases unmatched: 8. The CDR3 is 14 residues long. Germline CDR1 and CDR2: SGDLS and YYNGEE. CDR3 coding DNA: TGTGCCAGCAGTGTTCAACAGGGGTTCTATGGCTACACCTTC. Protein product: CASSVQQGFYGYTF. Using reference TRBV9 and TRBJ1-2 for the parts outside the CDR3, the full variable domain is DSGVTQTPKHLITATGQRVTLRCSPRSGDLSVYWYQQSLDQGLQFLIQYYNGEERAKGNILERFSAQQFPDLHSELNLSSLELGDSALYFCASSVQQGFYGYTFGSGTRLTVV.

V is TRBV7-2 and J is TRBJ1-6, with 7 bases matching TRBD1. The CDR3 totals 14 residues. Germline-derived CDR1 and CDR2 are SGHTA and FQGNSA. J was trimmed by 9 bases and V by 1 base; bases with no gene match: 3. CDR3: CASSLEGARSPLHF. CDR3 DNA: TGTGCCAGCAGCTTAGAGGGGGCGCGTTCACCCCTCCACTTT.

This rearrangement joins TRBV4-2 to TRBJ2-2; 8 bases are a match to TRBD2. V was clipped by 6 bases and J by 2 bases; unmatched bases: 20. CDR1 LGHNA and CDR2 YNFKEQ come from the germline V gene. The CDR3 sequence is 20 residues long. The CDR3 region is CASSGVSGGIKLLNTGELFF. The CDR3, as DNA: TGTGCCAGCAGTGGGGTTTCGGGAGGGATCAAACTATTAAACACCGGGGAGCTGTTTTTT.